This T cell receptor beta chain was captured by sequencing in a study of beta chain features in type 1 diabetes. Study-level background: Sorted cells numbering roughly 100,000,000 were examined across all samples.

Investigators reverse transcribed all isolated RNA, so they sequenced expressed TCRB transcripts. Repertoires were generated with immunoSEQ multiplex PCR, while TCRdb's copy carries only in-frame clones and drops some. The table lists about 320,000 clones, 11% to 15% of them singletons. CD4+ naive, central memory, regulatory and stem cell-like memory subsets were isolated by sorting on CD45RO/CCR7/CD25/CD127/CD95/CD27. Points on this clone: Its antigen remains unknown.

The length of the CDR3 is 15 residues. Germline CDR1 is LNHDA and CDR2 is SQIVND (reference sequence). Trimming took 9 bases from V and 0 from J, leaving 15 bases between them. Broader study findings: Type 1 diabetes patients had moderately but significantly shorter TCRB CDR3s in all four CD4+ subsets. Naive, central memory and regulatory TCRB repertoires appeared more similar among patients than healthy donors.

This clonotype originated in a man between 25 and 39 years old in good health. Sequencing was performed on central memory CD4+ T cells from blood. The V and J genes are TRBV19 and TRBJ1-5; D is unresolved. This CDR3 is CASQPVRNSNQPQHF. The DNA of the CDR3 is TGTGCCAGCCAACCGGTGAGGAATAGCAATCAGCCCCAGCATTTT.